This T cell receptor (beta chain) was recorded in a study of cytomegalovirus exposure and HLA in healthy donors (dated by TCRdb to the late 2010s). At the level of the whole study: According to an earlier analysis of 450 to 650 of the donors, 200 million or so T cells yielded approximately 120 million unique TCR beta sequences and 276 Gb of sequence data. Across 300 to 500 genotyped donors of the cohort, an average of about 240,000 unique TCR beta nucleotide sequences per donor were sequenced, and roughly 20% of those sequences were non-productive. The study was designed to test whether signatures of past pathogen exposure could be identified by cataloging public T cell receptors. To decide whether each TCR beta V gene segment behaved as functional or pseudogenic, an earlier analysis of approximately 590 of the donors relied on high-throughput TCR beta sequencing. A later analysis re-examined previously published TCR beta repertoires from 500 to 700 donors and added high-resolution HLA genotyping to investigate patterns of TCR occurrence. The study used immunosequencing to profile the T cell repertoires of hundreds of subjects and linked those repertoires to cytomegalovirus serostatus. Typing coverage differed by locus: A, B, C, DRB1 and DQB1 were typed in roughly 620-630 donors, DQA1 in 522, DPA1 in over 600, and DPB1 in roughly 450. All discovery cohort repertoires had been generated on a single sequencing platform. Among the approximately 420 genotyped donors, 81% belonged to the genetic ancestry cluster associated with self-reported Caucasian donors. In a later genetic analysis, genome-wide SNP genotypes for about 65% of the 666 donors were used, and that subset was treated as a discovery cohort. To predict cytomegalovirus infection status, the study combined high-throughput TCR immunosequencing, statistical association of individual TCRs with disease status, and machine learning. About 280 gigabases of sequencing data and approximately 93 million unique TCR sequences were included in an early release covering 550 to 800 HLA-typed donors. Rather than drawing on any new phenotypic data, the later analysis identified candidate immune exposures from TCR beta sequences and the way those sequences occurred across donors. A few DR-DQ haplotypes were treated as single units for association and clustering because of strong linkage in the cohort. In addition to the first cohort of 666 subjects, a separate validation cohort of 130 or so different subjects was used. Class I and class II HLA loci were covered by the typing at four-digit resolution. Donor age, sex, ethnicity and CMV serostatus were collected together with the repertoire data. What the work shows at the level of the full study, not this receptor alone: In an earlier analysis of several hundred of the donors, most TCR beta V segments were observed in productive rearrangements about 87% or about 30% of the time, broadly matching IMGT annotations. Because counts were too low, seventeen rarely observed V segments, including chromosome 9 orphons, were excluded from the earlier analysis of 587 of the donors. A later analysis reported that several top co-occurrence clusters appeared linked to parvovirus B19, influenza, CMV and Epstein-Barr virus. A cluster of highly shared sequence variants was judged likely to represent a technical artifact of the sequencing pipeline. It was suggested by the authors that the approach could potentially be generalized to other disease states and immunological phenotypes. Cytomegalovirus status was reported to be diagnosed by the classifier with high specificity and sensitivity in both the original and validation cohorts. Only TCR beta chains were sequenced in this cohort, and the absence of alpha or paired-chain data limited detectable features. Because HLA typing was missing for some donors at each locus, association tests included only the typed subset. In a later analysis, HLA-associated TCR beta chains showed more clonal expansion and lower generation probabilities than non-associated chains that were equally common. According to a later genetic analysis, donors in an Asian-associated ancestry cluster had fewer N-insertions in productive TCRs than the approximately 610-donor mean. Correlated functional status among segregating V segments might be attributable to linkage disequilibrium, but an unknown experimental factor could not be ruled out. For the cohort, immune exposure information was limited to CMV serostatus. The study gave a list of over 150 TCR beta chains associated with cytomegalovirus. A later analysis found that TCR association rates varied across HLA loci, with DRB1 alleles showing the most associated TCRs and HLA-C alleles the fewest. A further reported finding was that TCR beta sequences accurately predicted the HLA-A and HLA-B alleles for most subjects in the first cohort. The 87-base-pair reads could not distinguish some IMGT-functional V segments, including TRBV6-2 and TRBV6-3, so those segments were excluded. In vitro tests confirmed that a few of the cytomegalovirus-associated TCR beta chains recognize cytomegalovirus antigens. Sequencing depth was assumed to be roughly uniform across donors in the presence/absence analyses, though that assumption may not hold. Strong co-occurrence of HLA alleles, especially DR and DQ, made assigning TCR associations to individual alleles difficult. A later analysis found that most CMV-associated TCR beta chains appeared HLA-restricted, with HLA associations seemingly driven largely by CMV exposure. In a later genetic analysis, a missense DCLRE1C variant was associated with V-gene and J-gene trimming of TCR beta chains, and the association was replicated in an independent cohort. While some public TCRs were present in many individuals, most TCR sequences turned up only very rarely across donors. At a false discovery rate of 0.05, a later analysis linked 15,000 to 20,000 TCR beta sequences to specific HLA alleles.

A single count supports this clone. What this receptor recognizes is not known. Base qualities were left out, and no much larger clone turns up one base away. The cohort consisted of 600 or so healthy bone marrow donors. At the time of sampling, every cohort member was nominally healthy, though immune exposures that went unrecorded were likely present. The donor tested CMV seronegative, placing the donor among the 300 to 400 seronegative members of the cohort. Each donor provided a peripheral blood sample, and peripheral blood mononuclear cells were used for TCR beta sequencing. Genomic DNA was extracted from the blood cell samples with the Qiagen DNeasy Blood Extraction Kit. Library creation used the immunoSEQ multiplex PCR assay. The multiplex PCR relied on a mix of 60 forward primers for TCR Vbeta segments and 13 reverse primers for TCR Jbeta segments. Amplification of the CDR3 region of rearranged TCR beta genes was performed with a multiplex PCR assay on genomic DNA. Amplified TCR beta libraries were sequenced as 87-base-pair reads on the Illumina HiSeq System. On the study's bioinformatics: A later analysis counted about 80 million unique TCR beta chains across the approximately 700 repertoires, and roughly 11 million of these chains were shared by at least two donors. Raw reads were error-corrected and collapsed into unique sequences by a nearest-neighbor algorithm in which closely related sequences were merged to remove PCR and sequencing errors. Alignment of CDR3 sequences to IMGT reference sequences was used to assign V, D and J gene segments. For a sequence to be retained, at least a six-nucleotide match to both a V gene segment and a J gene segment was required. A rearrangement was called productive if the CDR3 had no stop codons and remained in frame with V and J, and every other rearrangement was called non-productive. Following IMGT convention, CDR3 was defined as the stretch from the second conserved V-encoded cysteine up to the conserved J-encoded phenylalanine. In an earlier analysis of some 550 of the donors, sequences lacking an unambiguous match to a single V gene segment were excluded. An earlier analysis of 450 to 650 of the donors called V segments functional above 56.7% productive rearrangements and segregating when the between-donor standard deviation exceeded 5%. To diagnose cytomegalovirus status from the catalog of TCR beta chain sequences, a statistical classification framework was built. V and J gene assignment, in a later analysis, came from comparing TCR nucleotide sequences with IMGT/GENE-DB human TR gene sequences. Using the TCRdist pipeline, a later analysis assigned CDR3 sequences along with most-parsimonious VDJ recombination scenarios. A later analysis defined each TCR beta chain by its CDR3 amino acid sequence plus V-gene family, and excluded reads lacking a unique V-gene family. To address suspected cross-contamination and a sequencing artifact, a later analysis removed roughly 580 highly shared, low-generation-probability nucleotide sequences. In a later analysis, a clonal expansion index for each public chain was calculated from normalized within-repertoire ranks of inferred template counts. In a later analysis, generation probabilities were computed with a VDJ recombination model fitted to out-of-frame rearrangements, and the resulting probabilities were checked against IGoR. In a later analysis, hypergeometric tests were used to score TCR-TCR, TCR-HLA and TCR-CMV co-occurrence, with a repertoire-size bias correction applied to TCR pairs. A later analysis estimated false discovery rates by permuting HLA or CMV assignments 20 times. In a later analysis, co-occurring TCRs were grouped using DBSCAN, with TCRdist sequence similarity added in when clustering inside HLA-allele-positive subsets. Repertoires with fewer than 30,000 or more than 120,000 public chains were left out of co-occurrence clustering, as were about 5 repertoires with anomalous nucleotide sharing. The source is immuneACCESS, and TCRdb retained only in-frame sequences with V and J called. Part of the clones is not carried over; for the studies checked, unresolved V genes explain less than half of this, and the remainder is unexplained. The DNA gave D and trimming, while V, J and clone size come from that table. Here the sample has fewer than 200,000 clones; roughly 74% occur a single time. The ten biggest clones cover 4.9% of the sample.

From the germline V gene (reference sequence), CDR1 is LNHDA and CDR2 is SQIVND. After removal of 3 bases from V and 4 bases from J, the junction retains 5 bases not matched to a gene. There are 15 amino acids in the CDR3, from cysteine to phenylalanine inclusive. The DNA shown is the 45-base CDR3, in frame from base 1. The sample taken for sequencing was PBMCs. The V and J segments used are TRBV19 and TRBJ1-1, and 10 junction bases match TRBD1. The origin of this receptor is a male donor in good health and CMV-seronegative. The DNA sequence follows: TGTGCCAGTAGTATTTGGGACAGGGGTATCACTGAAGCTTTCTTT. Translated, this gives CASSIWDRGITEAFF.